This T cell receptor (beta chain) was captured in a study of regulatory T cells in long-lasting Graves disease. To note about this clonotype: The antigen is undetermined.

CDR3 length: 18 amino acids. V was trimmed by 5 bases and J by 9 bases, leaving 29 bases between them. CDR1 and CDR2 from the germline V gene are LNHDA and SQIVND (reference sequence). Building of the TCR beta libraries involved iRepertoire HTBI primers and Arm-PCR of CDR3 regions. Per the original methods: Gene usage covered 62 TRBV and roughly 13 TRBJ segments. TCRdb reprocessed the multiplex PCR reads via MiXCR and lists one record per CDR3 protein. TCRdb, not the authors, supplied the V and J calls. The data contain 350,000 to 500,000 distinct CDR3 sequences, roughly 15% of them seen just once; the ten biggest clones take up around a sixth. Study-wide findings and caveats: Segments TRBV28, TRBJ1-2 and TRBJ2-5 showed preferential usage in persistent disease.

The time point was: newly diagnosed GD, antithyroid drugs for less than 3 months. RNA from PBMCs was the source of the TCR library. The data also belong to a second study, concerning T cells in Graves' hyperthyroidism and ophthalmopathy. That work adds: With the HTBI primer set, the TCR CDR3 went through a first round of RT-PCR.

The sequence was obtained from a woman in her fifties or sixties with Graves disease. The chain has TRBV19 and TRBJ2-1, with D possibly being TRBD1 (6 bases). Sequenced material: peripheral blood mononuclear cells (PBMCs), taken at new diagnosis, from a patient treated with antithyroid drugs. The CDR3 sequence is CASSALQGRWRSGGEQFF. CDR3 in DNA: TGTGCCAGTAGTGCCCTTCAGGGGCGCTGGCGGAGTGGAGGTGAGCAGTTCTTC. The entire variable domain, with the rest obtained from reference TRBV19 and TRBJ2-1, is as follows: DGGITQSPKYLFRKEGQNVTLSCEQNLNHDAMYWYRQDPGQGLRLIYYSQIVNDFQKGDIAEGYSVSREKKESFPLTVTSAQKNPTAFYLCASSALQGRWRSGGEQFFGPGTRLTVL.